This TCR beta chain originates from a study of persistence of HIV-infected CD4 T cells. About the research overall: Up to about 180 mL blood was drawn at multiple time points; a couple of donors had single-time leukapheresis.

Remarks on this clone: The antigen is unknown.

Stimulation used 9 to 10 ug/mL lysate from CMV-infected fibroblasts. CD4+ T cells upregulating both CD40 ligand and CD69 were sorted as responding cells. The ends were cut back, 2 bases at V and 5 bases at J, with 25 bases in the middle. Germline loops: CDR1 GTSNPN, CDR2 SVGIG (reference sequence). The CDR3 extends over 19 amino acids. Study-wide results and caveats: TCR analyses could not target the rare provirus-carrying CMV-responding cells. CMV- and Gag-responding cells had lower TCRbeta richness than CD3/CD28-responding cells.

The immunoSEQ assay was version 4, run in survey mode. Repertoires were generated with immunoSEQ multiplex PCR, while TCRdb's copy carries only in-frame clones and drops some. The sample includes about 7,500 clones, 60% to 70% seen only once; the top ten take around 20%. The V call is TRBV30, the J call TRBJ1-6; possible D gene TRBD1, 5 bases. This TCR was recovered from an adult man with HIV who was CMV-seropositive. The sequencing used CD4+ T cells sorted from PBMCs after roughly 19-hour stimulation, collected from a patient who received antiretroviral therapy. The CDR3 sequence: CAWSFSFSGGRGHNSPLHF. The CDR3 region has the DNA TGTGCCTGGAGTTTCTCCTTTTCGGGGGGTAGAGGACATAATTCACCCCTCCACTTT.